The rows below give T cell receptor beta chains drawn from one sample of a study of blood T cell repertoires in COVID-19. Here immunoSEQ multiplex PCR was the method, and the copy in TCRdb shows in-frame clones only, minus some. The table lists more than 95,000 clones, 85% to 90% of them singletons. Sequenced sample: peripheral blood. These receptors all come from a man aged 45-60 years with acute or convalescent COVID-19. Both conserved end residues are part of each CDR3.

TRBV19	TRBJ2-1	CASSMRVTNEQFF
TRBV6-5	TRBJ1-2	CASTPGTGRTGGYTF
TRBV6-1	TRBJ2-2	CASSDGAGPSSGELFF
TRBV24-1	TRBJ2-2	CATSDWLGGRNTGELFF
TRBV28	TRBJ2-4	CASSKRMLAGARNIQYF
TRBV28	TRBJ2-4	CASSPQGYIQYF
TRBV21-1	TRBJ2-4	CARPGLKVLAKNIQYF
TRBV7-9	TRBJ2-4	CASSLLLAHEAKNIQYF
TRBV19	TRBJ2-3	CASSEGNWGTDTQYF
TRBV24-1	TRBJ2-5	CATSDLGTEEETQYF
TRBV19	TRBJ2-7	CASSTYNSYEQYF
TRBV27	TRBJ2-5	CASSSLAKRQETQYF
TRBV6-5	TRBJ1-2	CASSLTGKNGYTF
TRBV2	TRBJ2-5	CASRGMGLEGETQYF
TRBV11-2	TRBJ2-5	CASSLVRGKETQYF
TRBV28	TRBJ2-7	CASSLTGASYEQYF
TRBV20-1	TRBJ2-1	CSASGSGLASSYNEQFF
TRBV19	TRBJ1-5	CASSVTGGQGNQPQHF
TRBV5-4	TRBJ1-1	CASSLVEGSNTEAFF
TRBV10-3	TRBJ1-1	CAIRPGQGLAFF
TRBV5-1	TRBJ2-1	CASSLGQGVLYNEQFF
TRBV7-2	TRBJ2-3	CASSSGGRDTQYF
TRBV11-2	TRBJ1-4	CASSLYRQPPNEKLFF
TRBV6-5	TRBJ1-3	CASVGGPGNTIYF